Included here is one TCR beta chain sequence, with context. The target antigen is unknown. The data originate from a study of cytomegalovirus exposure and HLA in healthy donors. General study results and limits: There were several of the most significant clusters that appeared linked to common viral pathogens in a later analysis.

The CDR3 contains 14 residues. The V gene lost 5 bases and the J gene lost 0 bases, with 11 bases spanning the gap. Germline V gene sequence: CDR1 SGHAT, CDR2 FQNNGV. The PCR contained 60 Vbeta and 13 Jbeta primers. TCRdb's table, derived via immunoSEQ multiplex PCR, lists solely in-frame clones and lacks some. The sample consists of under 200,000 clones, roughly 80% of them appearing once. The donors were healthy bone marrow donors. V is TRBV11-2 and J is TRBJ2-7, with a weak D call TRBD1 (6 bases). The sample consisted of PBMCs. The receptor was isolated from a male donor in good health and CMV-seronegative. As DNA, the CDR3 is TGTGCCAGCAGCAACACAGGGAGCTCCTACGAGCAGTACTTC. It translates to CASSNTGSSYEQYF. Based on the CDR3 plus reference TRBV11-2 and TRBJ2-7, the full variable domain is EAGVAQSPRYKIIEKRQSVAFWCNPISGHATLYWYQQILGQGPKLLIQFQNNGVVDDSQLPKDRFSAERLKGVDSTLKIQPAKLEDSAVYLCASSNTGSSYEQYFGPGTRLTVT.